What follows are 10 T cell receptor beta chains derived from one specimen sequenced in a study of blood T cell repertoires in COVID-19. Measured with immunoSEQ multiplex PCR; TCRdb has only the in-frame clones, and not every one. Seen here are around 210,000 clones, 85% observed once, and the top ten hold 5% to 6.5%. Sequencing was done on a sample of peripheral blood. These receptors were obtained from a man over 45 with COVID-19, enrolled during active disease.

In DNA, the CDR3 is TGTGCCAGCAGCCCGGCGGGGGGGTCGACGGCTTTCTTT. Its translation is CASSPAGGSTAFF. This chain joins TRBV3-1 (or the pseudogene TRBV3-2) and TRBJ1-1, with D tentatively TRBD1 (5 bases). This CDR3 has 13 amino acids. With 4 bases removed from V and 11 bases from J, the gap between germline ends came to 17 bases. CDR1 is LGHDT, CDR2 YNNKEL, per germline (reference sequence).

This chain joins TRBV10-2 and TRBJ2-3; 13 nucleotides line up with TRBD2. V lost 6 bases to trimming and J lost 3 bases; unmatched junction nucleotides: 3. The CDR3 totals 15 residues. Germline V CDR1 and CDR2: WSHSY, SAAADI. CDR3 DNA sequence: TGCGCCAGCAGCTTACTAGCGGGGGGGACAGATACGCAGTATTTT. Translating gives CASSLLAGGTDTQYF.

The chain couples TRBV7-2 to TRBJ1-3; D ambiguous. This CDR3 spans 14 amino acids. Between the trimmed V and J ends, which lost 5 bases and 8 bases, there was a span of 16 bases. Germline loops: CDR1 SGHTA, CDR2 FQGNSA. The CDR3 DNA is TGTGCCAGCAGCCTAACCGGCGGCGGGTACACCATATATTTT. Amino acid sequence: CASSLTGGGYTIYF.

The chain recombines TRBV6-5 with TRBJ1-4; TRBD1 matches at 8 bases. V dropped 8 bases and J dropped 4; count of bases not matched to a gene: 6. The CDR3 spans 14 residues. Germline lookup yields CDR1 MNHEY and CDR2 SVGAGI. The CDR3 sequence: CASAGQDLNEKLFF. The DNA for the CDR3 is TGTGCCAGCGCGGGACAGGACCTTAATGAAAAACTGTTTTTT.

The V call is TRBV6-5, the J call TRBJ2-7; the D gene is possibly TRBD2 (5 bases). The CDR3 runs 12 residues. Between the trimmed V and J ends, which lost 6 bases and 4 bases, there was a span of 10 bases. From germline, CDR1 is MNHEY and CDR2 SVGAGI. CDR3 sequence: CASSPGVYEQYF. The DNA of the CDR3 is TGTGCCAGCAGCCCCGGGGTATACGAGCAGTACTTC.

This clone was picked up a small number of times. V usage is TRBV28 and J usage is TRBJ1-5, with 8 bases aligning to TRBD1. Per germline, CDR1 MDHEN and CDR2 SYDVKM. The CDR3 contains 17 residues. V was clipped by 3 bases and J by 7 bases; unmatched bases: 14. CDR3 nucleotide sequence: TGTGCCAGCAGTTTGGGGGTTAGGGGGACAGGTGGGCAGCCCCAGCATTTT. Its translation: CASSLGVRGTGGQPQHF.

This sequence joins TRBV20-1 and TRBJ2-7; perhaps TRBD2 as D (7 bases). V was shortened by 3 bases and J by 1 base, with 25 bases between the two germline ends. The CDR3 is 18 residues long. CDR1 is DFQATT and CDR2 is SNEGSKA in the germline V gene (reference sequence). The CDR3 nucleotides are TGCAGTGCTAGTGTGCTGGGGGGGGGCCGAACATCTTCCTACGAGCAGTACTTC. Amino acid sequence: CSASVLGGGRTSSYEQYF.

V and J are TRBV9 and TRBJ2-1; 10 bases are shared with TRBD1. The CDR3 totals 17 residues. V lost 4 bases, J lost 0 bases, and 7 bases stayed unmatched. Germline-derived CDR1 and CDR2 are SGDLS and YYNGEE. This CDR3 reads CASSTHRTGGSYNEQFF. As DNA, the CDR3 is TGTGCCAGCAGCACACACCGGACAGGGGGCTCCTACAATGAGCAGTTCTTC.

The chain is built from TRBV4-3 and TRBJ1-6; the D is unclear. The CDR3 covers 13 residues. CDR1 is LGHNA, CDR2 YSLEER, per germline. The V end lost 0 bases, the J end lost 7 bases, and 4 bases lay between the germline ends. The CDR3 here is CASSQERNSPLHF. CDR3 nucleotides: TGCGCCAGCAGCCAAGAGAGGAATTCACCCCTCCACTTT.

Comment on this clone: Since a much larger clone is just one base distant, this may be a read error. Other nucleotide sequences in the sample specify the same CDR3. The chain combines TRBV7-9 with TRBJ2-5, with 7 bases aligning to TRBD2. The V gene's germline CDR1 is SEHNR and CDR2 FQNEAQ (reference sequence). Trimming at V came to 0 bases and at J to 2 bases, leaving 0 bases not matched to a gene. This CDR3 region has 14 residues. The CDR3 DNA follows: TGTGCCAGCAGCTTAGCGGGGGGGCAAGAGACCCAGTACTTC. Protein: CASSLAGGQETQYF.